This passage covers 2 T cell receptor beta chains from one sample sequenced in a study of persistence of HIV-infected CD4 T cells (dated by TCRdb to between 2020 and 2021). The immunoSEQ hsTCRB assay version 4 in survey mode was used to sequence TCRbeta repertoires from genomic DNA. In TCRdb, the immuneACCESS table is reduced to in-frame sequences with V and J assigned. These tables do not hold every clone; where another copy was compared, an unresolved V gene accounts for under half, and the others remain unexplained. In this sample the table shows some 58,000 clones, just under 75% of which occur a single time. More than 1.5% of the sample lies in the top ten. The antigens these receptors bind are not known. This specimen's treatment or condition label, interpreted: suppressive antiretroviral therapy. A pool of overlapping HIV-1 Gag 15-mer peptides was used at approximately 0.96 ug per peptide per mL for cell stimulation. Nonresponding CD40L-negative CD69-negative CD45RO-high memory CD4+ T cells were sorted as memory populations depleted of antigen-responding cells.

The sample here was CD4+ T cells sorted from PBMCs after roughly 18-hour stimulation, taken from a patient who received antiretroviral therapy. The sample's cell subset or site label, in plain terms: CD40L-CD69- CD45RO-high memory CD4 T cells not responding to Gag peptides. The receptors were gathered from an adult man with HIV who was CMV-seropositive.

The rearrangement uses TRBV6-2 or TRBV6-3 and TRBJ2-7; the D gene is possibly TRBD2 (6 bases). The CDR3 is made up of 18 amino acids. Trimming left V 0 bases short and J 4 bases short, with 22 bases between. Germline CDR1 is MNHEY and CDR2 is SVGEGT. DNA of the CDR3: TGTGCCAGCAGTTACTCTAGAGTAGCGGTCCGAGAACAGTACGAGCAGTACTTC. Encoded protein: CASSYSRVAVREQYEQYF.

This clone is a singleton in its sample. The chain links TRBV11-3 to TRBJ2-2; D is uncertain. Trimming pared 1 base from V and 8 bases from J, leaving 5 bases between. Germline V gene data show CDR1 as SGHNT and CDR2 as YENEEA. CDR3 length: 12 amino acids. CDR3 sequence: CASSLGPGELFF. The CDR3 DNA reads TGTGCCAGCAGCTTAGGCCCGGGGGAGCTGTTTTTT.